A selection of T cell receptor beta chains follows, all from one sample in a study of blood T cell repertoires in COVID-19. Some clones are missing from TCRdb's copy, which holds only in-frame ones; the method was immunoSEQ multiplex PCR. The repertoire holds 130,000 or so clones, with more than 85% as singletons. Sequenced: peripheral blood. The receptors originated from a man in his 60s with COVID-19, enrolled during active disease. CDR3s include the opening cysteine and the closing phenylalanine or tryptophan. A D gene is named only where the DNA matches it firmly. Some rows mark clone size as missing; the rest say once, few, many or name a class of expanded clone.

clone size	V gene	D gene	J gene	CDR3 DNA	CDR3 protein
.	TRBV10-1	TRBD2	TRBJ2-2	TGCGCCAGCAGTGAGCGGGGGGACACCGGGGAGCTGTTTTTT	CASSERGDTGELFF
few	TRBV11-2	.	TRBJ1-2	TGTGCCAGCAGCTTGTCAGGGTATGGCTACACCTTC	CASSLSGYGYTF
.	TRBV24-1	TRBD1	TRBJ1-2	TGTGCCACCAGTGATGGACAGGGCCCCTATTTCTATGGCTACACCTTC	CATSDGQGPYFYGYTF
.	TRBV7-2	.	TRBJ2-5	TGTGCCAGCAGCCCACGACAGACCAAAGAGACCCAGTACTTC	CASSPRQTKETQYF
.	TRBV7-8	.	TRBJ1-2	TGTGCCAGCAGCTCGCGCCTGTATGGCTACACCTTC	CASSSRLYGYTF
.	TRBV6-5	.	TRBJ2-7	TGTGCCAGCAGTTACGGGAGCAACTCCTACGAGCAGTACTTC	CASSYGSNSYEQYF
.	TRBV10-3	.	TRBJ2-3	TGTGCCATCAGTCTGGGGCCGGGGGCAGATACGCAGTATTTT	CAISLGPGADTQYF
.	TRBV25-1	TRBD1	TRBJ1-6	TGTGCCAGCAGTGAATGGGACAGCTATAATTCACCCCTCCACTTT	CASSEWDSYNSPLHF
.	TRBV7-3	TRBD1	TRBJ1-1	TGTGCCAGCAGCATTAACGCCGGGACAGAATTTGAAGCTTTCTTT	CASSINAGTEFEAFF
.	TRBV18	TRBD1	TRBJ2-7	TGTGCCAGCTCACCACCCGGGACAGGGGATGAGCAGTACTTC	CASSPPGTGDEQYF
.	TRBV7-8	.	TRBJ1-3	TGTGCCAGCAGCTTCAGGCGCCCCGCTGGAAACACCATATATTTT	CASSFRRPAGNTIYF
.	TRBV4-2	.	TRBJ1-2	TGTGCCAGCGCCGGAGCAGCCGTCTACTATGGCTACACCTTC	CASAGAAVYYGYTF
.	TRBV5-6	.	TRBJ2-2	TGTGCCAGCAGCTTTGGCAGGGCCTACACCGGGGAGCTGTTTTTT	CASSFGRAYTGELFF
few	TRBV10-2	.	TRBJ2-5	TGCGCCAGCAGTGAGCAGGGAGAGACCCAGTACTTC	CASSEQGETQYF
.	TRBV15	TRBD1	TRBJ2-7	TGTGCCACCAGCCCAGGGACAGGTCGAACCCTCTCCTACGAGCAGTACTTC	CATSPGTGRTLSYEQYF
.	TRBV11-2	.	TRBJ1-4	TGTGCCAGCAGCTTAGATTCGGCGGGGGGTGAAAAACTGTTTTTT	CASSLDSAGGEKLFF
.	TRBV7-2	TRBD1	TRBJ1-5	TGTGCCAGCAGCCATAGGACAGGGGTAGGCAATCAGCCCCAGCATTTT	CASSHRTGVGNQPQHF
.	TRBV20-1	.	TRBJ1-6	TGCAGTGCTAGTCCCCGTAATTCACCCCTCCACTTT	CSASPRNSPLHF
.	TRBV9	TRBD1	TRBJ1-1	TGTGCCAGCAGCATCGGGACAGTGAACACTGAAGCTTTCTTT	CASSIGTVNTEAFF
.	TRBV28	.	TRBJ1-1	TGTGCCAGCAGTTTCCCCGGGGGTACTGAAGCTTTCTTT	CASSFPGGTEAFF
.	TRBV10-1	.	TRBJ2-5	TGCGCCAGCAGTGAGTTTCGGCAAAGCGGGGAGACCCAGTACTTC	CASSEFRQSGETQYF
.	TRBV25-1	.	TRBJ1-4	TGTGCCAGCAGTGAAGGCGAAAAACTGTTTTTT	CASSEGEKLFF
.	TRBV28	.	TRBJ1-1	TGTGCCAGCAGTTCCCCCAGCGAGGCGAACACTGAAGCTTTCTTT	CASSSPSEANTEAFF
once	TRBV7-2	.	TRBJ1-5	TGTGCCAGCAGCTTAGGAATGACAGTGAATCAGCCCCAGCATTTT	CASSLGMTVNQPQHF
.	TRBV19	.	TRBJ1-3	TGTGCCAGTACGGCAGGGCAGTCCTCTGGAAACACCATATATTTT	CASTAGQSSGNTIYF
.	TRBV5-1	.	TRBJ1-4	TGCGCCAGCAGCTTATGGACTGATAATGAAAAACTGTTTTTT	CASSLWTDNEKLFF
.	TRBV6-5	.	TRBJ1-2	TGTGCCAGCAGGAAAGGGACACCCTATGGCTACACCTTC	CASRKGTPYGYTF
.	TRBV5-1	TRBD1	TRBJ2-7	TGCGCCACCTCACTACAGGGGTTGGACGAGCAGTACTTC	CATSLQGLDEQYF
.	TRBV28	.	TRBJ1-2	TGTGCCAGCAGCCTCGGGGGGACCTATGGCTACACCTTC	CASSLGGTYGYTF
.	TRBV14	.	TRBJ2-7	TGTGCCAGCAGCCGGCCGGGACAATACGAGCAGTACTTC	CASSRPGQYEQYF
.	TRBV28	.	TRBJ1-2	TGTGCCAGCCTACAGGGTCGTGGTGGCTACACCTTC	CASLQGRGGYTF
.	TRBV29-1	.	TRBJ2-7	TGCAGCCCTCAGGGGCTAGCTGCCTACGAGCAGTACTTC	CSPQGLAAYEQYF
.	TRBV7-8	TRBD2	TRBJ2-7	TGTGCCAGCAGGCTTCGGGAGGGGACTAGCTCCTACGAGCAGTACTTC	CASRLREGTSSYEQYF
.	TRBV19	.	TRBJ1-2	TGTGCCAGTACCCCGGGGGGGGGTGACTATGGCTACACCTTC	CASTPGGGDYGYTF
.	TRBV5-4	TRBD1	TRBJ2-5	TGTGCCAGCAGCTTGTCGGACAGGGGTCGGAAGACCCAGTACTTC	CASSLSDRGRKTQYF
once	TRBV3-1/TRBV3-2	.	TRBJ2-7	TGTGCCAGCAGAGATTGGGGAGACGAGCAGTACTTC	CASRDWGDEQYF